Detailed here is one TCR beta chain. Its antigen remains unknown. The germline V gene has CDR1 MNHEY and CDR2 SVGAGI. The CDR3 sequence is 14 residues long. The V end lost 7 bases, the J end lost 7 bases, and 19 bases lay between the germline ends. The data belong to a study of T cell responses to AZD1222 COVID-19 vaccine. TCRdb's table, derived via immunoSEQ multiplex PCR, lists solely in-frame clones and lacks some. The data contain some 83,000 clones, around 88% of them singletons. Study-level findings and limits: Nearly half of unique spike-specific TCRs reportedly avoided B.1.351 and B.1.1.7 mutated regions. Most donors were white British, females outnumbered males, and clonal diversity was possibly underestimated.

The rearrangement uses TRBV6-5 and TRBJ1-1; unclear D gene. This TCR derives from an adult in good health. The source material was peripheral blood, sampled on day 0 of AZD1222 vaccination. The CDR3 loop reads CASTIEGQFGEAFF. Here the CDR3 DNA reads TGTGCCAGCACAATTGAGGGCCAGTTCGGTGAAGCTTTCTTT.